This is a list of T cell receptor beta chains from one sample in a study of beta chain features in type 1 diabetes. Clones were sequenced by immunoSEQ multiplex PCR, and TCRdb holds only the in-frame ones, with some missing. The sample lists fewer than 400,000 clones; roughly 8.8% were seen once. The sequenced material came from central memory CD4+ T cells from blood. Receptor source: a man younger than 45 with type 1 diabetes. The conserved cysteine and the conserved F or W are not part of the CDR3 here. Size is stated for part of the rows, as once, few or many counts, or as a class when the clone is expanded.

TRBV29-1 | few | SVVGAGLNTEAF
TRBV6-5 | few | ASSPGLAGVDTQY
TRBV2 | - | ASARSGFIMPDSPLH
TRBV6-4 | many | ASRSSGADQPQH
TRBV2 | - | ASSARGTDSPLH
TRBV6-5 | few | ASSYSKGVREAF
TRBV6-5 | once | ASSYDRNYGYT
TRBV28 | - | ASTPGLAGNEQF
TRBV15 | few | ATSRGGASYNEQF
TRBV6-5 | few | ASSRDRENQPQH
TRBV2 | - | ASELERLNTEAF
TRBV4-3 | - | ASSQDRRDEQF
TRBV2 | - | ASSRDRDRLAEAF
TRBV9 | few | ASSGGGGTHYGYT
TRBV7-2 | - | ASSLISGGVDTQY
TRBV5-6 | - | ASIGSYRGLGTGELF
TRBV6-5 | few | ASSYVSGELF
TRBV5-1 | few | ASTLTPQQGAGTDTQY
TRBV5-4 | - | ASRRQVSAFNSPLH
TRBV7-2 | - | ASSLGSGNTIY
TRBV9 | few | ASSVRGIPYQETQY
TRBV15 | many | ATSRDSGGSNEQF
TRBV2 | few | ASSEPGLNSPLH
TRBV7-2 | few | ASSFLAGTSQETQY
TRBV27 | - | ASSPYAPDRTNYGYT
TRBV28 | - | ASSFGSGNSPLH
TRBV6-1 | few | ASTMTRVGTQY
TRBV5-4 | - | ASSLARLAGSDEQF
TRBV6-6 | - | ASRGSNTGELF
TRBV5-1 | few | ASSAGTSGYNEQF
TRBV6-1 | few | ASSPRGGPDTQY
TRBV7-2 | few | ASSLVFADYGYT
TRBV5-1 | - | ASSSTELRGTTQY
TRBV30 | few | AWSRDGGSPLH
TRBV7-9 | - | ASSVQGIQETQY
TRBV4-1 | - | ASSHGYGLEKLF
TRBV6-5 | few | ASSYLGTLNTEAF
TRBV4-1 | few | ASSQDRTRGQTQETQY
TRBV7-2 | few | ASSLDDRGREKLF
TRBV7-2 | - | ASSLTGPTEAF
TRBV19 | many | ASSISGDSNQPQH
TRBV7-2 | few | ASTPGNAAYEQY
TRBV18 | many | ASSPGFGRQETQY
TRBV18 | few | ASSPPYQETQY
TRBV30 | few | AWSGTGGNTIY
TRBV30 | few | AWSVLQLPGLNYGYT
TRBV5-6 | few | ASSDRSSGNTIY
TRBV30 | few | AWSVTGGNEKLF
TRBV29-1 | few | SAAADTQY
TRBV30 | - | AWSVLRTGDGYT
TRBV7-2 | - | ASSLGQGESPLH
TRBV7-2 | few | ASSLAGPEPQH
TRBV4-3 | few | ASSPSRSYEQY
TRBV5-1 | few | ASSWTGSSPLH
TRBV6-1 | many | ASSETGTVEAF
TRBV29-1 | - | SAGWGQGKGYT
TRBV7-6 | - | ASSLAGQGPVETQY